The 2 T cell receptor beta chains below come from one sample, sequenced in a study of regulatory T cells in long-lasting Graves disease. The time point was: newly diagnosed GD, antithyroid drugs for less than 3 months. The TCR library used RNA extracted from PBMCs. Libraries of TCR beta came from iRepertoire HTBI primers plus Arm-PCR of CDR3 regions. TCRdb independently ran MiXCR on the multiplex PCR reads; one entry per CDR3 protein. The sample carries hundreds of thousands of distinct CDR3 sequences, approximately 12% recorded once. The sample was also linked to a second study, of T cells in Graves' hyperthyroidism and ophthalmopathy.

This sample comprised peripheral blood mononuclear cells (PBMCs), obtained at new diagnosis, from a patient treated with antithyroid drugs. These receptor sequences come from a woman aged 25 to 39 with Graves disease.

This clonotype was recorded a few times. The chain joins TRBV15 to TRBJ2-1; 8 bases agree with TRBD2. The length of the CDR3 is 16 residues. V gave up 5 bases and J gave up 0 bases; unmatched junction bases: 6. Germline CDR1 reads LNHNV; CDR2 reads YYDKDF (reference sequence). DNA of the CDR3: TGTGCCACCAGCCGGGGCGGGGGGACCTCCTACAATGAGCAGTTCTTC. Its protein is CATSRGGGTSYNEQFF.

The V and J genes are TRBV3-1 and TRBJ2-5; 8 positions match TRBD2. The germline V gene encodes CDR1 LGHDT and CDR2 YNNKEL (reference sequence). This CDR3 is 17 amino acids long. V lost 0 bases to trimming and J lost 5 bases; unmatched junction nucleotides: 11. The CDR3 reads CASSQDKGREGQETQYF. The CDR3 DNA sequence: TGTGCCAGCAGCCAAGATAAGGGACGGGAGGGCCAGGAGACCCAGTACTTC.